The sequence of this T cell receptor beta chain was determined in a study of identifying expanded T cells in peripheral blood. Study-wide results and limits: Clone count variance between approximately two-week samples rose with total template count. Differentially abundant clones: about 1.3 between replicates, 15 to 17 at around 14 days, around 19 at four.

No infections or other immune events were documented during collection. The CDR3 extends over 13 amino acids. J gave up 7 bases and V 10 bases, and 8 bases lay outside the gene matches. From germline, CDR1 is SNHLY and CDR2 FYNNEI. Using immunoSEQ multiplex PCR, the repertoire was profiled, and TCRdb retains in-frame clones only, with some absent. The sample has around 120,000 clones, roughly 90% seen once. This clone was detected once. Its antigen is as yet unknown. This receptor was identified in a person between 18 and 75 years old in good health. The V and J genes are TRBV2 and TRBJ2-7; the match to TRBD1 covers 12 bases. Sequencing was performed on blood. The CDR3, as DNA: TGTGCCACCGAGGGACAGGGGGCAACGGAGCAGTACTTC. It yields the protein CATEGQGATEQYF.